This entry features one T cell receptor beta chain sequence. The antigen is not known. This may arise from a read error, as a much more abundant clone is one base away. Per the germline V gene, CDR1 is SGHNT and CDR2 is YYREEE (reference sequence). The CDR3 is made up of 12 amino acids. Co-extraction of RNA and DNA was performed on about 20-32 mg of unsorted bulk tissue. These data originate in a study of tumor-infiltrating lymphocytes in primary liver carcinoma. Study information: The patients comprised men and women between the ages of 30 and 69 years. The number of productive TCRbeta reads per sample ranged from roughly 3.5 to 7.13 million and was similar across tissue types. Findings and caveats of the study: Reduced overlap was seen in tumor-adjacent and tumor-blood pairs versus tumor region pairs.

The researchers produced TCR beta cDNA from approximately 0.45 ug total RNA with a constant-region primer. Libraries of TCR beta came from three nested multiplex PCR rounds with slightly modified ARM-PCR. The opening two PCR rounds, around 9 cycles each, paired TRBV1-TRBV30 forward primers with a C-beta reverse primer. Each CDR3 protein gets one entry after TCRdb re-called the multiplex PCR reads with MiXCR. The sample includes 95,000 to 150,000 distinct CDR3 sequences, 64% of them seen just once. The V call is TRBV5-4, the J call TRBJ2-2; D unclear. The specimen sequenced was liver tumor tissue from sampling region 3. Subset meaning: tumor region T3, left-lateral pole. The TCR sequence derives from a woman aged 55-70 years with primary liver carcinoma and hepatitis B virus infection. The CDR3 region has the DNA TGTGCCAGCAACTTGACCACCGGGGAGCTGTTTTTT. Its protein is CASNLTTGELFF.